This note documents a single T cell receptor beta chain sequence. What it binds is unknown. CDR1 is MDHEN, CDR2 SYDVKM, per germline. This CDR3 is 15 amino acids long. Trimming stripped 5 bases from V and 1 base from J, with 15 bases between. The data derive from a study of T cell responses to AZD1222 COVID-19 vaccine. Study observations and caveats: Elevations in Spike-specific TCR breadth and depth followed administration of two AZD1222 doses. Repertoire samples came only from after the peak T cell response.

Libraries were prepared by immunoSEQ multiplex PCR; TCRdb keeps only in-frame clonotypes and omits some of them. This table holds around 180,000 clones, about 88% found once. The gene calls are TRBV28 and TRBJ2-7; tentatively, D is TRBD1 (6 bases). The source was peripheral blood, collected 28 days after the second AZD1222 dose. The TCR was taken from an adult who received the AZD1222 COVID-19 vaccine. This chain's CDR3 is CASSPTGWQSYEQYF. The CDR3 DNA sequence: TGTGCCAGCAGTCCGACAGGTTGGCAGTCCTACGAGCAGTACTTC.